This T cell receptor beta chain was recovered during a study of shared clonotypes between healthy human individuals. Caucasian adults living in Nashville, Tennessee, provided all samples. CD45RA-negative memory and CD45RA+ naive subsets were split from the CD4+ cells. Replicate PCRs from sorted subsets contained roughly 190 ng DNA, which is 30,000 to 35,000 T cell genomes. TCRdb's table, derived via immunoSEQ multiplex PCR, lists solely in-frame clones and lacks some. The sample consists of about 1.1 million clones, 77% of them appearing once. As regards this clone: Its antigen is unknown.

Study-wide results and limits: Clonotype sharing across a few donors was observed for around 5% of naive CD4 clonotypes.

The CDR3 loop spans 15 amino acids. With 5 bases removed from V and 3 bases from J, the gap between germline ends came to 16 bases. CDR1 is SEHNR, CDR2 FQNEAQ, per germline (reference sequence). The gene calls are TRBV7-9 and TRBJ1-2; perhaps TRBD1 as D (5 bases). The sequence was obtained from a man in his late teens or twenties in good health. Some clones in this sample may be carry-over from other donors' samples. The sequenced sample was memory CD4+ T cells from PBMCs. The subset here: CD45RA-negative fraction. The CDR3: CASSRLDRAHYGYTF. CDR3 bases: TGTGCCAGCAGCCGCCTTGACAGAGCCCACTATGGCTACACCTTC.